This TCR beta chain is from a study of blood T cell repertoires in COVID-19. CDR1 SGHDN and CDR2 FVKESK come from the germline V gene. CDR3 size: 12 residues. TCRdb keeps only in-frame clones here, not all; method: immunoSEQ multiplex PCR. The data show 110,000 to 150,000 clones, 75% to 90% seen once. The chain combines TRBV14 with TRBJ1-2, with a weak D call TRBD1 (5 bases). The TCR originated in a man aged 50 to 60 who had recovered from COVID-19. Source material: PBMCs or T cells enriched from blood (not recorded which). CDR3 DNA sequence: TGTGCAACGTCCAAGGGGTCCTATGGCTACACCTTC. Encoded protein: CATSKGSYGYTF.